These T cell receptor beta chains were read from a single sample in a study of T-cell memory formation after mild COVID-19. TCRdb processed the 5' RACE reads anew with MiXCR; each CDR3 protein has one entry. The table has approximately 250,000 distinct CDR3 sequences, 15% seen once. Sequenced sample: PBMCs or a T cell subset sorted from them (not recorded which). These receptors were collected from an adult woman who had mild COVID-19 (a few samples of this study predate the infection). Cell type and time point are not known. Both conserved end residues are part of each CDR3. A D gene is named only where the DNA matches it firmly. Size values are once, few and many counts, or a class for expanded clones, and some rows have none.

abundance,j_gene,len,v_gene,d_gene,CDR3aa,CDR3nt
few,TRBJ1-6,13,TRBV9,.,CASSGGNRSPLHF,TGTGCCAGCAGCGGCGGGAATCGCTCACCCCTCCACTTT
few,TRBJ1-5,14,TRBV12-3/TRBV12-4,TRBD1,CASSSGQGERPQHF,TGTGCCAGCAGTTCCGGACAGGGGGAGAGGCCCCAGCATTTT
many,TRBJ2-1,17,TRBV7-8,TRBD2,CASSFTGTSGSKNEQFF,TGTGCCAGCAGTTTTACCGGGACTAGCGGGAGTAAGAATGAGCAGTTCTTC
.,TRBJ2-4,15,TRBV29-1,.,CSVEYPSESKNIQYF,TGCAGCGTTGAATATCCTAGCGAAAGCAAAAACATTCAGTACTTC
few,TRBJ2-3,16,TRBV7-2,TRBD2,CASSSRLAGGGDTQYF,TGTGCCAGCAGCTCCCGACTAGCGGGGGGAGGGGATACGCAGTATTTT
.,TRBJ2-7,16,TRBV6-2/TRBV6-3,TRBD2,CASSAWGSGSTSEQYF,TGTGCCAGCAGTGCCTGGGGTAGCGGGAGTACTAGCGAGCAGTACTTC
.,TRBJ1-5,16,TRBV6-5,TRBD1,CASSSSRQGAGQPQHF,TGTGCCAGCAGTTCCTCCCGACAGGGGGCGGGTCAGCCCCAGCATTTT
few,TRBJ1-2,15,TRBV20-1,.,CSARDAAGVDYGYTF,TGCAGTGCTAGAGATGCGGCAGGGGTGGACTATGGCTACACCTTC
few,TRBJ1-5,16,TRBV12-3/TRBV12-4,.,CASSPRVRESNQPQHF,TGTGCCAGCAGCCCACGAGTCCGGGAAAGCAATCAGCCCCAGCATTTT
few,TRBJ2-1,15,TRBV5-5,TRBD2,CASSFLAGVGNEQFF,TGTGCCAGCAGCTTCTTAGCGGGAGTGGGCAATGAGCAGTTCTTC
few,TRBJ2-2,17,TRBV6-2/TRBV6-3,TRBD1,CASSYFWTGGTTGELFF,TGTGCCAGCAGTTACTTCTGGACAGGGGGCACAACCGGGGAGCTGTTTTTT
few,TRBJ2-7,15,TRBV4-2,TRBD2,CASSQEASGTGEQYF,TGTGCCAGCAGCCAAGAGGCCAGCGGGACGGGGGAGCAGTACTTC
few,TRBJ2-3,18,TRBV7-9,TRBD1,CASSGAGQASYSTDTQYF,TGTGCCAGCAGCGGCGCTGGACAGGCCTCCTATAGCACAGATACGCAGTATTTT
few,TRBJ2-7,17,TRBV23-1,TRBD2,CASSHTPIAGGLYEQYF,TGCGCCAGCAGCCATACTCCAATAGCGGGAGGGCTTTACGAGCAGTACTTC
.,TRBJ2-5,15,TRBV5-1,.,CASSLDGKGAETQYF,TGCGCCAGCAGCTTGGACGGGAAAGGGGCGGAGACCCAGTACTTC
.,TRBJ2-2,18,TRBV12-3/TRBV12-4,.,CASSFRVGGRINTGELFF,TGTGCCAGCAGTTTTAGGGTCGGAGGGAGGATTAACACCGGGGAGCTGTTTTTT
few,TRBJ2-1,14,TRBV19,TRBD1,CASIPTGPPNEQFF,TGTGCCAGTATCCCGACAGGGCCCCCCAATGAGCAGTTCTTC
few,TRBJ1-6,12,TRBV11-2,.,CASSRNNSPLHF,TGTGCCAGCAGCCGAAATAATTCACCCCTCCACTTT
few,TRBJ2-1,11,TRBV3-1,.,CASSQEWLQFF,TGTGCCAGCAGCCAAGAATGGTTGCAGTTCTTC
.,TRBJ1-2,11,TRBV30,.,CAFPEGYGYTF,TGTGCCTTTCCCGAAGGCTATGGCTACACCTTC
many,TRBJ2-3,16,TRBV2,TRBD2,CASSLTSGRATDTQYF,TGTGCCAGCAGCCTGACTAGCGGGAGGGCGACAGATACGCAGTATTTT